This T cell receptor beta chain comes out of a study of T cell changes during pregnancy in multiple sclerosis. The germline CDR1 and CDR2 sequences are MDHEN and SYDVKM. This CDR3 has 14 amino acids. Trimming cost V 5 bases and J 2 bases; bases outside gene matches: 3. Only one count was recorded for this clone. The method was immunoSEQ multiplex PCR; TCRdb's version includes in-frame clones alone and lacks a portion of them. This sample has approximately 40,000 clones, with more than 90% found just once. The chain joins TRBV28 to TRBJ1-2; 9 positions agree with TRBD1. The sequences come from CD8+ T cells from peripheral blood mononuclear cells, collected in the third trimester of pregnancy. The clonotype was recovered from a female donor with multiple sclerosis, enrolled in a pregnancy study. The CDR3 DNA sequence: TGTGCCAGCAGTCTAGGACAGGGGAACTATGGCTACACCTTC. Translation: CASSLGQGNYGYTF.